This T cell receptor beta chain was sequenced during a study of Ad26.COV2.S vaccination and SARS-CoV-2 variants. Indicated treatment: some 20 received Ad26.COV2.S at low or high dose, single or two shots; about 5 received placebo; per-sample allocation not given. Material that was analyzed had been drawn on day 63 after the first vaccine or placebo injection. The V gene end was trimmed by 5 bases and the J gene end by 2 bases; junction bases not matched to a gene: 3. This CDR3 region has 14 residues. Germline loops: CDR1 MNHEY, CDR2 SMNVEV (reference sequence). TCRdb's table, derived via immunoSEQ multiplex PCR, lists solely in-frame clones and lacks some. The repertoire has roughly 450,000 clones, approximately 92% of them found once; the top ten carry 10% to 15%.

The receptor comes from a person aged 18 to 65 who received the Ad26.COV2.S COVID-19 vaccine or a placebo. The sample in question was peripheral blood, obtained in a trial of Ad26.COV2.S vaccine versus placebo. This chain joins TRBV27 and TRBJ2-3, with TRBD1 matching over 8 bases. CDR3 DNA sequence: TGTGCCAGCAGTCCGGACAGGGTCACAGATACGCAGTATTTT. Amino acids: CASSPDRVTDTQYF.